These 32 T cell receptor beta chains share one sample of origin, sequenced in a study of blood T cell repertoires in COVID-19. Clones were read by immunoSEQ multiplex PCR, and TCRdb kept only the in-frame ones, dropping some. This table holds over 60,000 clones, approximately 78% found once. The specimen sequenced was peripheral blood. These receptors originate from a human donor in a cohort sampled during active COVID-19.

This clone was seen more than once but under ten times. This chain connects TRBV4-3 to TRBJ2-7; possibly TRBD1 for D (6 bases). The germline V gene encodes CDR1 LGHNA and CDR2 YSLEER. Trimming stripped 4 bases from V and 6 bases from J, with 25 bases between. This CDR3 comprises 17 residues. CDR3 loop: CASSRLRGGTPDCEQYF. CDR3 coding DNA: TGCGCCAGCAGCCGATTGAGAGGGGGAACCCCCGATTGCGAGCAGTACTTC.

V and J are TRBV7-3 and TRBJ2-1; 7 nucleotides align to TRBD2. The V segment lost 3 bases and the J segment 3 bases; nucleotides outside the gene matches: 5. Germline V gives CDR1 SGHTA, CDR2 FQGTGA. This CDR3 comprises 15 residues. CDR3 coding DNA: TGTGCCAGCAGCTTTGGAGGGAGGGACTACAATGAGCAGTTCTTC. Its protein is CASSFGGRDYNEQFF.

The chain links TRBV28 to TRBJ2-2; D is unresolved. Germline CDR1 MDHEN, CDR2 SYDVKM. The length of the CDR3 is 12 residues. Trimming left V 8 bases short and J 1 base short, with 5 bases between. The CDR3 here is CASGLNTGELFF. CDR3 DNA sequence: TGTGCCAGCGGCCTGAACACCGGGGAGCTGTTTTTT.

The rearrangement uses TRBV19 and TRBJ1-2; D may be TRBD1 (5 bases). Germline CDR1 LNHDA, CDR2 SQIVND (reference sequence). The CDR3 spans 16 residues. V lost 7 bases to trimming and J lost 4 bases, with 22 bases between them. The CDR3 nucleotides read TGTGCCAGTACCCTGTCAAATACGCAGGGTATCTATGGCTACACCTTC. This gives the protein CASTLSNTQGIYGYTF.

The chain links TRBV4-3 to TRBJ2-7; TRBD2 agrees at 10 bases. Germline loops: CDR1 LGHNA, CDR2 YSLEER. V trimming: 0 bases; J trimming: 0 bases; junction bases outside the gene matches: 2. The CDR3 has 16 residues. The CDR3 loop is CASSQDWTSGSYEQYF. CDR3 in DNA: TGCGCCAGCAGCCAAGACTGGACTAGCGGCTCCTACGAGCAGTACTTC.

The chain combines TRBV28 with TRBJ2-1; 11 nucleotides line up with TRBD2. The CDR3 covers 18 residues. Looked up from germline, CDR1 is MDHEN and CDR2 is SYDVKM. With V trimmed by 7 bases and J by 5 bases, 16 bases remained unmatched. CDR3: CASIPGLAVFRRDNEQFF. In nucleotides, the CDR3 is TGTGCCAGCATCCCGGGACTAGCGGTTTTTCGCAGGGACAATGAGCAGTTCTTC.

In DNA, the CDR3 is TGTGCCAGCAGCGTAGAGGGAGCGGGAGGGCCTCAGGATGAGCAGTTCTTC. This sequence encodes CASSVEGAGGPQDEQFF. The chain combines TRBV9 with TRBJ2-1; TRBD2 matches 10 bases. J gave up 8 bases and V 0 bases, and 11 bases lay outside the gene matches. There are 17 residues in the CDR3. Germline loops: CDR1 SGDLS, CDR2 YYNGEE.

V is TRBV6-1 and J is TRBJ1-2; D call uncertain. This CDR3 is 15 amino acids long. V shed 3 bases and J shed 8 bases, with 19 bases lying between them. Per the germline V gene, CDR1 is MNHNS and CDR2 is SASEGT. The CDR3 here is CASSDPLSVARGYTF. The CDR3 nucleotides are TGTGCCAGCAGTGACCCCCTGTCGGTAGCTCGGGGCTACACCTTC.

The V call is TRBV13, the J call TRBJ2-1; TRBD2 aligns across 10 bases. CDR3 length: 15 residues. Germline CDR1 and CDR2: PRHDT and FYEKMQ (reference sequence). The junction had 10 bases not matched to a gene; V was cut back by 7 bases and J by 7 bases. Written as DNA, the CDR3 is TGTGCCAGCACCCCAAGCGGGAGGGCCCGAAATGAGCAGTTCTTC. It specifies CASTPSGRARNEQFF.

The CDR3 protein is CASSPGQGSYYGYTF. CDR3 DNA sequence: TGTGCCAGCAGCCCAGGACAGGGCTCCTACTATGGCTACACCTTC. The chain employs TRBV7-8 and TRBJ1-2; 8 bases line up with TRBD1. Germline values: CDR1 SGHVS, CDR2 FQNEAQ. V lost 5 bases to trimming and J lost 3 bases; unmatched junction nucleotides: 8. CDR3 length: 15 residues.

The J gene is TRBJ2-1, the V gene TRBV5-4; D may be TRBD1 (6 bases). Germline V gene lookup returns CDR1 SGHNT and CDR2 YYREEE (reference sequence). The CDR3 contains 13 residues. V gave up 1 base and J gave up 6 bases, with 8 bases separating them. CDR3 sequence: CASSLWGPNEQFF. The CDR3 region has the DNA TGTGCCAGCAGCTTGTGGGGGCCCAATGAGCAGTTCTTC.

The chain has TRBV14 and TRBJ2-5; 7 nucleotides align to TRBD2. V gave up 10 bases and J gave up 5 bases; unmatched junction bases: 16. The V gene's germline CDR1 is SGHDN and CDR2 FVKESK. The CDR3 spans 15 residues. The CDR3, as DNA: TGTGCCATCCCCGGACTAGTTGAATTTTCGGAGACCCAGTACTTC. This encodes CAIPGLVEFSETQYF.

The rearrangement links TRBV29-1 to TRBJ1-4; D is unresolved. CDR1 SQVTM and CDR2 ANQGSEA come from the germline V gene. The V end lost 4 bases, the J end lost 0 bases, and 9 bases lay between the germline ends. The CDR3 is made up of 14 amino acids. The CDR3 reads CSVAVESTNEKLFF. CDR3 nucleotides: TGCAGCGTTGCGGTAGAGTCAACTAATGAAAAACTGTTTTTT.

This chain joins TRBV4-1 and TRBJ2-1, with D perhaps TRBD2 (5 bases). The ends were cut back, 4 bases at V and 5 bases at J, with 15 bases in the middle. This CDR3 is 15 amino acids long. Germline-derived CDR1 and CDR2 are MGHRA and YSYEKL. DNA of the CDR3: TGCGCCAGCAGCCCGGGCGTTGGGCGGGACAATGAGCAGTTCTTC. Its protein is CASSPGVGRDNEQFF.

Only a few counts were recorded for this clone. CDR3 amino acids: CAWSVGPSGGELFF. DNA for the CDR3: TGTGCCTGGAGTGTAGGCCCGAGCGGCGGGGAGCTGTTTTTT. The V call is TRBV30, the J call TRBJ2-2, with TRBD2 as a possible D gene (5 bases). This CDR3 is built from 14 residues. V was trimmed by 0 bases and J by 7 bases, leaving 12 bases between them. The V gene's germline CDR1 is GTSNPN and CDR2 SVGIG (reference sequence).

DNA for the CDR3: TGTGCCATCCGCGGGGGGAACCAAGAGACCCAGTACTTC. Translation gives CAIRGGNQETQYF. This chain uses TRBV10-3 with TRBJ2-5; TRBD2 aligns across 8 bases. This CDR3 region has 13 residues. Germline V gives CDR1 ENHRY, CDR2 SYGVKD. V dropped 8 bases and J dropped 0; count of bases not matched to a gene: 2.

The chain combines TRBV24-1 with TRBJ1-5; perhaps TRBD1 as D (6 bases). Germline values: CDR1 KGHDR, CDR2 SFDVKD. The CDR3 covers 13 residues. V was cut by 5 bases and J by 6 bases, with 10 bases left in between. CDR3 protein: CATSAGEGQPQHF. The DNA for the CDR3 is TGTGCCACCAGTGCAGGGGAGGGTCAGCCCCAGCATTTT.

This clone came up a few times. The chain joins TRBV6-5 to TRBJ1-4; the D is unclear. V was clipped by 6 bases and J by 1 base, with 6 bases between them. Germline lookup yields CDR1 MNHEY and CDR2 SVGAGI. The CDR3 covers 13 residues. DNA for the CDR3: TGTGCCAGCAGATCCCTAACTAATGAAAAACTGTTTTTT. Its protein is CASRSLTNEKLFF.

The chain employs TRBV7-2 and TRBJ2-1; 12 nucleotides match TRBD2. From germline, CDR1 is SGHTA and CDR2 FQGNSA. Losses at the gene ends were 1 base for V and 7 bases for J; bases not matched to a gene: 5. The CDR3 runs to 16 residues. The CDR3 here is CASSLDLAGGRNEQFF. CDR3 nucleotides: TGTGCCAGCAGCTTAGACCTAGCGGGAGGGAGGAATGAGCAGTTCTTC.

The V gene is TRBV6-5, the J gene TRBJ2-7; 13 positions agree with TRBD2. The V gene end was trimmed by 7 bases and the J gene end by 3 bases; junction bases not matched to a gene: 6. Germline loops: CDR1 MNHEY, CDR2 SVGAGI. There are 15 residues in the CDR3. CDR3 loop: CASIRTSGSLYEQYF. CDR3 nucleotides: TGTGCCAGCATTCGGACTAGCGGGAGTCTCTACGAGCAGTACTTC.

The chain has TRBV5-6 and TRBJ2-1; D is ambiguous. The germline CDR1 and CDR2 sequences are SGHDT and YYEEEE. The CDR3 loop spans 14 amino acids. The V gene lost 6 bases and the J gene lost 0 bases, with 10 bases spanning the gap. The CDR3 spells CASTQAGSYNEQFF. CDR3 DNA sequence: TGTGCCAGCACCCAAGCTGGCTCCTACAATGAGCAGTTCTTC.

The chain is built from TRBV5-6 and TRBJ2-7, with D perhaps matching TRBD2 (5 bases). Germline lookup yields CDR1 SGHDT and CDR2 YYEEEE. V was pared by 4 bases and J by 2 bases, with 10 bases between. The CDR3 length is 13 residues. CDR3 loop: CASSPGVPYEQYF. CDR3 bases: TGTGCCAGCAGCCCCGGGGTTCCCTACGAGCAGTACTTC.

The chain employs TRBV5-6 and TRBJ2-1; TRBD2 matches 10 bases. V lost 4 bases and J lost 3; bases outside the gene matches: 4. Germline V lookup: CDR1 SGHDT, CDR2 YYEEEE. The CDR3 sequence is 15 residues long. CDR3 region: CASSRAGGVYNEQFF. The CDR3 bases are TGTGCCAGCAGCCGAGCGGGAGGGGTCTACAATGAGCAGTTCTTC.

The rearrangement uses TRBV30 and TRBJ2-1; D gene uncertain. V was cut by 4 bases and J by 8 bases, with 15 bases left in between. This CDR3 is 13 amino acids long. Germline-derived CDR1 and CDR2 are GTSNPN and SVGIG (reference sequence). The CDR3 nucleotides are TGTGCCTGGAAGAAGCCCCTCGGTGATGAGCAGTTCTTC. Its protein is CAWKKPLGDEQFF.

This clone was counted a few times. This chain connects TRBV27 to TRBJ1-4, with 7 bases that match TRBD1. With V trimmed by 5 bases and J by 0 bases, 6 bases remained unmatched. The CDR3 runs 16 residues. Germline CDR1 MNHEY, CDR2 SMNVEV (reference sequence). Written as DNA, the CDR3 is TGTGCCAGCAGTGACACACAGGGGACAACTAATGAAAAACTGTTTTTT. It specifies CASSDTQGTTNEKLFF.

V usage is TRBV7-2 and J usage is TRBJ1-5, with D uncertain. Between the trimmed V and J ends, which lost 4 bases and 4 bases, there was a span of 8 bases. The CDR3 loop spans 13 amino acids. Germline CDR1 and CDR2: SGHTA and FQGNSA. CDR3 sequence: CASSSRVNQPQHF. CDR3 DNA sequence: TGTGCCAGCAGCTCACGAGTGAATCAGCCCCAGCATTTT. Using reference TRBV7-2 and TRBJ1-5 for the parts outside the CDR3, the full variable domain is GAGVSQSPSNKVTEKGKDVELRCDPISGHTALYWYRQSLGQGLEFLIYFQGNSAPDKSGLPSDRFSAERTGGSVSTLTIQRTQQEDSAVYLCASSSRVNQPQHFGDGTRLSIL.

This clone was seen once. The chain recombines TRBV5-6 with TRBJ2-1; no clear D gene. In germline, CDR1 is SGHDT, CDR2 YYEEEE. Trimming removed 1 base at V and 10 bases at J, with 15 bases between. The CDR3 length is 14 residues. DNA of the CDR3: TGTGCCAGCAGCTTGTCCCTGACAATTCGCGAGCAGTTCTTC. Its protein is CASSLSLTIREQFF.

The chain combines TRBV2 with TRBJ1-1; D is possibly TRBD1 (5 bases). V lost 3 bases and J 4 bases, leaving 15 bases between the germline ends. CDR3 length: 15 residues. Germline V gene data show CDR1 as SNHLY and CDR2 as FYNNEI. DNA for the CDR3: TGTGCCAGCAGTGAGATTTTCGGGGGAGTCACTGAAGCTTTCTTT. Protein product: CASSEIFGGVTEAFF.

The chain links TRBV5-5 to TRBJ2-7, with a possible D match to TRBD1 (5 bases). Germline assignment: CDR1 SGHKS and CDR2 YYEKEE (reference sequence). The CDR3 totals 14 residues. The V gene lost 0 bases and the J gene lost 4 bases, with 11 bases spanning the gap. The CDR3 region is CASSLVATAYEQYF. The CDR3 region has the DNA TGTGCCAGCAGCTTGGTGGCGACAGCTTACGAGCAGTACTTC.

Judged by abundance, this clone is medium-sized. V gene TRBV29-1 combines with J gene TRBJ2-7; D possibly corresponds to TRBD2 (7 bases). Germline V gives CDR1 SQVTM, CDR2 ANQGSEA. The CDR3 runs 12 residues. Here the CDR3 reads CSGGGGPQEQYF. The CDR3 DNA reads TGCAGTGGGGGGGGCGGACCTCAGGAGCAGTACTTC.

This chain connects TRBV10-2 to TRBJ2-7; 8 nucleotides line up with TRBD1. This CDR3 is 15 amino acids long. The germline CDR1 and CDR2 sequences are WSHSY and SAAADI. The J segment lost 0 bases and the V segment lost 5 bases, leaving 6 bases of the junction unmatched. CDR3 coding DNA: TGCGCCAGCAGTCAATCAGGGGGCCCCTCCTACGAGCAGTACTTC. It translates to CASSQSGGPSYEQYF.

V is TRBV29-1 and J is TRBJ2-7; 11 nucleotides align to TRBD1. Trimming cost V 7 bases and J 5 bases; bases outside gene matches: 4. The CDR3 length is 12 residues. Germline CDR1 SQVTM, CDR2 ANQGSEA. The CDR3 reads CSASGQGDEQYF. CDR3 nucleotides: TGCAGCGCCTCGGGACAGGGGGACGAGCAGTACTTC.